This T cell receptor beta chain was sequenced in a study of cytomegalovirus exposure and HLA in healthy donors. Regarding the study as a whole: In a later analysis, first-cohort TCR clusters were found to tend to co-occur in the roughly 120 validation repertoires. Researchers counted 164 TCR beta chains as cytomegalovirus-associated.

Details on this clone: What it recognizes is unknown.

The CDR3 is 14 residues long. V lost 5 bases and J lost 2, with 11 bases in between. Germline assignment: CDR1 MNHEY and CDR2 SMNVEV (reference sequence). The data were produced by immunoSEQ multiplex PCR, yet TCRdb's version contains in-frame clones alone and is incomplete. The sample holds 130,000 or so clones, roughly 90% seen once. This receptor was taken from a young man in good health and CMV-seronegative. The source material was PBMCs. The V and J genes are TRBV27 and TRBJ2-3; D may be TRBD1 (6 bases). The CDR3 bases are TGTGCCAGCAGTCGACAGGAGAACACAGATACGCAGTATTTT. Residues: CASSRQENTDTQYF.